This T cell receptor beta chain was captured by sequencing in a study of long-term antiretroviral therapy in people with HIV (dated by TCRdb to 2021 to 2024). Study-level background: The earliest samples were collected approximately a decade before the 2015 WHO recommendation for immediate ART, a period when ART was typically delayed until CD4 counts fell. A retrospective serial study tested whether changes in peripheral blood TRB repertoire composition and diversity were associated with ART initiation and durable HIV suppression. The cohort contributed about 190 cryopreserved PBMC samples from a few dozen adults with confirmed HIV infection, collected serially over a mean of approximately six years (range 1-12). Among the 30 to 35 participants with HIV, around 10 were female. Test extractions of a monoclonal T-cell line alongside some 35 polyclonal samples showed no cross-contamination during QIAcube processing.

The immunoSEQ hsTCRB v3.0 assay was used at survey level resolution for TRB variable region sequencing. TRB sequencing targeted a depth of 40,000-50,000 T-cell genomes per sample. TRB libraries were pooled and sequenced on an Illumina MiSeq using a v3 150-cycle kit. The study's processing was this. Repertoire analysis was performed in R inside a reproducible Nextflow workflow that covered QC, data transformation and analysis. LymphoSeq2, an R package for exploring AIRR-Seq data, was used to implement the custom analyses. Several samples yielding fewer than 5000 total TRB sequences were excluded, leaving around 200 analyzed HIV repertoires. Of the approximately 190 retained HIV repertoires, almost 60 were collected before and around 130 after ART initiation. Repertoires were downsampled to 5000 TRB nucleotide sequences, with summary statistics averaged over 100 downsampling iterations. The analysis kept only TRB sequences whose CDR3 regions were at least seven amino acids long. Diversity was assessed using a clonality score derived from Shannon entropy and using the Gini coefficient. In the repertoire networks, any two of the top 5000 CDR3 amino acid sequences were linked whenever the two sequences differed by an edit distance of one. Antigen specificity groups and MHC restriction were predicted for TRB CDR3 amino acid sequences with GLIPH2. CDR3 amino acid sequences were matched against VDJdb and McPAS-TCR to flag known CMV, EBV, HIV or tissue antigen associations. Pre-ART, post-ART and control groups were compared with Wilcoxon signed-rank tests and Holm-Bonferroni correction. The immuneACCESS repertoire file appears here via TCRdb, limited to in-frame rearrangements. These files lack a portion of the clones; in checked studies, under half of the deficit traces to unresolved V genes, and the cause of the others is not known. V and J calls and clone size are those listed in that table; D and trimming were worked out from the DNA. The sample has approximately 23,000 clones on record, around 81% of them singletons. Clones ranked in the top ten supply approximately 7% of the sample.

V sheds 6 bases and J sheds 2 bases, leaving 20 bases between their ends. Sequences SGHTA (CDR1) and FQGNSA (CDR2) are obtained from the germline V gene. From its cysteine to its phenylalanine, the CDR3 spans 16 amino acids. Here the CDR3 DNA is all that survives: 48 bases in frame from base 1. Turning to this clone: No cognate antigen has been identified for it. The sample holds no much larger clone one base away, and base qualities are not on file.

Study-wide findings and limitations: Expanded TRB clones identified before ART initiation dominated the repertoire across all time points, though the dominance fluctuated and decreased in many PLHIV after ART. ART initiation was associated with a significant increase in TRB diversity, but diversity stayed significantly below transplant donor controls even after long-term ART. Because PBMC availability was limited, only the TCR beta chain was sequenced, with no alpha chain pairing. Because pre-ART samples had limited cell numbers, profiling was done on unsorted PBMC rather than on sorted CD4+ and CD8+ T cells. Narrower CDR3 length ranges were observed in HIV repertoires than in controls, and an antigen-experienced repertoire with only a slight naive shift after ART was suggested by the network structure. No data were available on ART adherence, viral resistance or therapy changes, limiting inferences about post-ART repertoire changes. The samples span the years 2004 to 2017, and the ART regimens used may be less effective than current regimens.

To be included, a participant needed at least one PBMC sample from before ART initiation plus at least two post-ART samples. Treatment was received in the United States of America by all participants with HIV. Before DNA extraction, cryopreserved samples of about 0.95-11 million PBMC were thawed and then washed. At the time of the earliest PBMC sample for each participant with HIV, ages ranged from roughly 23 to 55 years. PBMC samples were contributed by each participant from 1-4 timepoints before ART initiation and 2-8 timepoints after ART initiation, with a median of 7 samples. Serial HIV viral load, CD4+ T-cell count, ART history and demographic data were obtained for every participant. Genomic DNA was extracted from unsorted PBMC with a Qiagen kit on a QIAcube, processed in batches of 12 samples.

The TCR comes from a man aged 30 to 39 with HIV. The sample here was unsorted PBMCs, taken 1.5 years after starting antiretroviral therapy. The chain is assembled from TRBV7-2 and TRBJ2-7, with a tentative D gene TRBD2 over 5 matching bases. The base sequence is TGTGCCAGCAGGTATGATGACTACCCCCCTACCTACGAGCAGTACTTC. Its protein is CASRYDDYPPTYEQYF. With the portions outside the CDR3 filled from the reference TRBV7-2 and TRBJ2-7 genes, the complete variable region becomes GAGVSQSPSNKVTEKGKDVELRCDPISGHTALYWYRQSLGQGLEFLIYFQGNSAPDKSGLPSDRFSAERTGGSVSTLTIQRTQQEDSAVYLCASRYDDYPPTYEQYFGPGTRLTVT.